This paragraph reports one T cell receptor beta chain. Original analysis: Amplification of reference gene primers was used by the study to estimate nucleated cell counts. Produced via immunoSEQ multiplex PCR; TCRdb's table is partial and in-frame only. From that table come the V and J calls and clone size; the DNA was used to work out D and trimming. The sample has over 50,000 clones, around 92% seen once. The V and J ends lost 5 bases and 2 bases respectively, with 15 bases between them. CDR1 and CDR2 (germline): MNHEY, SVGAGI. The CDR3 has 15 residues. This entry belongs to a study of blood T cell repertoires in COVID-19. On the study more broadly: The United States, Italy and Spain were the sources of the acute and convalescent COVID-19 samples. The cDNA or gDNA used as material had been derived from T cells, B-cell-depleted T cells, or PBMCs.

The material sequenced was peripheral blood. The sequence derives from a man over 45 with active COVID-19. The chain links TRBV6-5 to TRBJ2-5, with a tentative D call TRBD1 (5 bases). The DNA for the CDR3 is TGTGCCAGCAGTCGGACGACAGAAACACAAGAGACCCAGTACTTC. Its protein is CASSRTTETQETQYF.